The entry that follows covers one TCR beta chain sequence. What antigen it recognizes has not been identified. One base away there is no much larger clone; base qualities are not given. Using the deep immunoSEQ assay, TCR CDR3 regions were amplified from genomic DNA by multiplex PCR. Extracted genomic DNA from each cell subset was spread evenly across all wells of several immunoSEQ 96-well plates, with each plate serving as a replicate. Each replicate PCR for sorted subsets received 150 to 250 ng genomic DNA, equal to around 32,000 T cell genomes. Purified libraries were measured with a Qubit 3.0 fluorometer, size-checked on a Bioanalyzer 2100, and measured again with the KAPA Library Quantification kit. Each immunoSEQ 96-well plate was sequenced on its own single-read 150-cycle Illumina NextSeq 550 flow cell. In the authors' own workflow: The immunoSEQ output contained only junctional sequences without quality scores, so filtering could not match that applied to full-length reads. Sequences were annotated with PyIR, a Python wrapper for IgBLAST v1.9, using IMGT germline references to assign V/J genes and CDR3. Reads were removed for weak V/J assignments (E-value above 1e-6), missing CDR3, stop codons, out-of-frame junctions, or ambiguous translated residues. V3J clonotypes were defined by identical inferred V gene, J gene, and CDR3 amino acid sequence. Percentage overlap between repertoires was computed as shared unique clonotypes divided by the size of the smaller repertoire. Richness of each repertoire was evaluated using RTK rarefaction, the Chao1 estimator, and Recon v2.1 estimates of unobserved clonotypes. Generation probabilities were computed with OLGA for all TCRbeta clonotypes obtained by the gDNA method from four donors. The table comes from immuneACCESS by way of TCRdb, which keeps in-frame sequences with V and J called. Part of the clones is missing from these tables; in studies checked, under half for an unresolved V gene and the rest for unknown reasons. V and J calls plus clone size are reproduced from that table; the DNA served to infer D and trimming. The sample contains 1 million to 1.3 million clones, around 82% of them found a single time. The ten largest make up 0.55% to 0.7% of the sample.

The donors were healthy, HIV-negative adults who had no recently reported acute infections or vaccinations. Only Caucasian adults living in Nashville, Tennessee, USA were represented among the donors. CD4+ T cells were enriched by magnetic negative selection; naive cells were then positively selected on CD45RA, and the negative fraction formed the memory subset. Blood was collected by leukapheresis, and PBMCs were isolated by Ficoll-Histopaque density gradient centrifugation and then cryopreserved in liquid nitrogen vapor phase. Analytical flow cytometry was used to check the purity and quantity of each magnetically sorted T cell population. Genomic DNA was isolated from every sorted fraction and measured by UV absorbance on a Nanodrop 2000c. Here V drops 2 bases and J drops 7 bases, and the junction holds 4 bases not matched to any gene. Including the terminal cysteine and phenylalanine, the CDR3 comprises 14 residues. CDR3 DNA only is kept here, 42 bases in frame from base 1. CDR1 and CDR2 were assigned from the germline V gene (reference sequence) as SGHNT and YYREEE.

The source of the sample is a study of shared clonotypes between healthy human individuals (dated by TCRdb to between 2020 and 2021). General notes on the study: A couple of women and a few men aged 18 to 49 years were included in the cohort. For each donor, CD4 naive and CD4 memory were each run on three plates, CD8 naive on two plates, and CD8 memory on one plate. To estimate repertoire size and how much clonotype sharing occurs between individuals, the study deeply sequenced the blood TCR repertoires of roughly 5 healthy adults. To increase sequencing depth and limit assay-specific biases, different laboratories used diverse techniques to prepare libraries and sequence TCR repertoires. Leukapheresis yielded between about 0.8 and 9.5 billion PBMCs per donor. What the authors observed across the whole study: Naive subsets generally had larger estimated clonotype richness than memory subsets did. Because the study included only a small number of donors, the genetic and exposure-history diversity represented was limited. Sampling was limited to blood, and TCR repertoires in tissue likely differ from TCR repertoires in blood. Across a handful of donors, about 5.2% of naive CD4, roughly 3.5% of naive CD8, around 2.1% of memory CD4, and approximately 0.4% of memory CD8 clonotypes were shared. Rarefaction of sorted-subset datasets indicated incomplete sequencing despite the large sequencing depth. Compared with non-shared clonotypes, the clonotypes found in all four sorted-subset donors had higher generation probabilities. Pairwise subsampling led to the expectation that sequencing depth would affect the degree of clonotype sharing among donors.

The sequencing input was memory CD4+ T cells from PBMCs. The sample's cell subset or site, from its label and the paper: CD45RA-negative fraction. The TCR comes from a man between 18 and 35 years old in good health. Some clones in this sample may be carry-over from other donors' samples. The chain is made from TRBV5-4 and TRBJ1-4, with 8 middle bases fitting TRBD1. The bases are TGTGCCAGCAGCTTACAGGGGGGCGGTGAAAAACTGTTTTTT. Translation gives CASSLQGGGEKLFF.